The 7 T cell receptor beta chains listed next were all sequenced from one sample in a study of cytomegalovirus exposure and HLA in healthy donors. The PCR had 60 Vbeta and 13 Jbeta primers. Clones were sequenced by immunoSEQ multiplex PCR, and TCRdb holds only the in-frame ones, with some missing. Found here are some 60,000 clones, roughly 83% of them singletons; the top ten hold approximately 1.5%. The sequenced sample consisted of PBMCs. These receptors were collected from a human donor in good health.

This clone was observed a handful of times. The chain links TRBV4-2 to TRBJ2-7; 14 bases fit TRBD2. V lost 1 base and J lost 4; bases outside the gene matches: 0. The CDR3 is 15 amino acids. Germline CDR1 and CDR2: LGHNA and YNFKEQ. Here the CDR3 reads CASSQGLAGGYEQYF. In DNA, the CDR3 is TGTGCCAGCAGCCAAGGACTAGCGGGAGGGTACGAGCAGTACTTC.

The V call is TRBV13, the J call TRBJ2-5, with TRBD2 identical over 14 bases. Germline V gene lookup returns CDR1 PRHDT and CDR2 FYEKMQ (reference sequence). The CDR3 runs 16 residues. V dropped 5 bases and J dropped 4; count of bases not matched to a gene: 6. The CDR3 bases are TGTGCCAGCAGCCGAGGACTAGCGGGAGGTAGAGAGACCCAGTACTTC. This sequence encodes CASSRGLAGGRETQYF.

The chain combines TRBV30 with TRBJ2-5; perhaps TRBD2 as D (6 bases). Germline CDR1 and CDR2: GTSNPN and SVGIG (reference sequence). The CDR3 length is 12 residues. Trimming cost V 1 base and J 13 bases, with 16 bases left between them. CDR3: CAWSGVAVPGYF. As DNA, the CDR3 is TGTGCCTGGAGTGGAGTAGCGGTGCCGGGGTACTTC.

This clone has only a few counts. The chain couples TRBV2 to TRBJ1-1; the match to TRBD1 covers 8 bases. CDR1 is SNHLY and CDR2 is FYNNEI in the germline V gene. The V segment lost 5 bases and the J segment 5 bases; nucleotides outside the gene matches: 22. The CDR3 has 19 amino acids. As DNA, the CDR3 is TGTGCCAGCAGTTCACCCGACAGGGGCCGTCTGGCCTTCGAGACTGAAGCTTTCTTT. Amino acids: CASSSPDRGRLAFETEAFF.

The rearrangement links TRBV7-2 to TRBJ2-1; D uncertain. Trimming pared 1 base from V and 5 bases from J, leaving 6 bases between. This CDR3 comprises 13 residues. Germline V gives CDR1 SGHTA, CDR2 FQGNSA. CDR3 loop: CASSLESHNEQFF. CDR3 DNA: TGTGCCAGCAGCTTAGAGAGCCACAATGAGCAGTTCTTC.

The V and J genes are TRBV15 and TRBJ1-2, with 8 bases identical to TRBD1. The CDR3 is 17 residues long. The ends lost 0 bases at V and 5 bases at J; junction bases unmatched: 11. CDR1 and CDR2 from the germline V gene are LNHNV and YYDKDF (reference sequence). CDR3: CATSRDGFETGAYGYTF. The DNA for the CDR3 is TGTGCCACCAGCAGAGATGGATTTGAGACAGGGGCATATGGCTACACCTTC.

CDR3 nucleotides: TGTGCCTGGGGACGACAGGGCTGGCAGCCCCAGCATTTT. The encoded protein is CAWGRQGWQPQHF. The chain links TRBV30 to TRBJ1-5; 7 nucleotides agree with TRBD1. Germline V lookup: CDR1 GTSNPN, CDR2 SVGIG (reference sequence). V dropped 5 bases and J dropped 7; count of bases not matched to a gene: 8. CDR3 length equals 13 residues.